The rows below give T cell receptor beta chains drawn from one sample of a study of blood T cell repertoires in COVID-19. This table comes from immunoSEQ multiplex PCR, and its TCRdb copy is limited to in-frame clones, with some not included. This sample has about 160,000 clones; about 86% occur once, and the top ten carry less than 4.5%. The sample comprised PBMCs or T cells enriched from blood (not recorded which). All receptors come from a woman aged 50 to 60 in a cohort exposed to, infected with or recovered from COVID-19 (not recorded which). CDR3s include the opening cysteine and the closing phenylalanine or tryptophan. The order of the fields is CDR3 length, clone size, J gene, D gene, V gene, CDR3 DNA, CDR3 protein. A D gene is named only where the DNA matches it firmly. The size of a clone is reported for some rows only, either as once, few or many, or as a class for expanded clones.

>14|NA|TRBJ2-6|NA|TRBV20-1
TGCAGTGCTCGTGACAGCTCTGGGGCCAACGTCCTGACTTTC
CSARDSSGANVLTF
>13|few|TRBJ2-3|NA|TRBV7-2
TGTGCCAGCAGCTTACTTGGCACAGATACGCAGTATTTT
CASSLLGTDTQYF
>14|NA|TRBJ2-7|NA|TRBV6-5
TGTGCCAGCAGTTATGGGGACAACTACTACGAGCAGTACTTC
CASSYGDNYYEQYF
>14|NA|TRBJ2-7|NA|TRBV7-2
TGTGCCAGCAGCTTATTCGAAACAGGGTACGAGCAGTACTTC
CASSLFETGYEQYF
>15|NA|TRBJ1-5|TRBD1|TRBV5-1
TGCGCCAGCAGCATGACAGGGGATGGCAATCAGCCCCAGCATTTT
CASSMTGDGNQPQHF
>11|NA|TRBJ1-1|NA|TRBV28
TGTGCCAGCACCGCGGCCGATGAAGCTTTCTTT
CASTAADEAFF
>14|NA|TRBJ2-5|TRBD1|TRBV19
TGTGCCAGTAGCCCACAGGGGGCTGAAGAGACCCAGTACTTC
CASSPQGAEETQYF
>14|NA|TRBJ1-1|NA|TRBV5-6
TGTGCCAGCAGCTTGGGGGCCAGAGGGTCTGAAGCTTTCTTT
CASSLGARGSEAFF
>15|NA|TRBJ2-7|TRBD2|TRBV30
TGTGCCTGGAGTGATCGGGCTAGCGGGGGGTTCGAGCAGTACTTC
CAWSDRASGGFEQYF
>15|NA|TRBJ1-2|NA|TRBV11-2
TGTGCCAGCAGCTTAAGGGTGGGGACAACCTATGGCTACACCTTC
CASSLRVGTTYGYTF
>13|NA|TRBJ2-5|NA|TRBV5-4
TGTGCCAGCAGGACCGACAGCCAAGAGACCCAGTACTTC
CASRTDSQETQYF
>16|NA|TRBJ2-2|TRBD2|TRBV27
TGTGCCAGCAGTTTACGACTAGCGGGAGTCACCGGGGAGCTGTTTTTT
CASSLRLAGVTGELFF
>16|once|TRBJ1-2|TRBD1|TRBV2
TGTGCCAGCAGTTACCTAGACGGGACAGGGAACTATGGCTACACCTTC
CASSYLDGTGNYGYTF
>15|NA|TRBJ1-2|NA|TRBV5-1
TGCGCCAGCAGCTCCTCTGGAGGTTCTAACTATGGCTACACCTTC
CASSSSGGSNYGYTF
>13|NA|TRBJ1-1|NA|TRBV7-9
TGTGCCAGCAGCCGAAACTCAGGGACTGAAGCTTTCTTT
CASSRNSGTEAFF
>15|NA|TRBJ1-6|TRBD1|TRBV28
TGTGCCAGCAGTGGGACAGGACTTTATAATTCACCCCTCCACTTT
CASSGTGLYNSPLHF
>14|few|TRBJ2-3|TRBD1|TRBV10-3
TGTGCCACCCGGACAGGGGGTGGCACAGATACGCAGTATTTT
CATRTGGGTDTQYF
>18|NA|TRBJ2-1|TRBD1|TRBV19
TGTGCCAGTAGCCTGACAGGGGGCCCCTTAATTGATTACAATGAGCAGTTCTTC
CASSLTGGPLIDYNEQFF
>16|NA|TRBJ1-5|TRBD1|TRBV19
TGTGCCAGTAGTCTGAAGGGACAGCTTAGCAATCAGCCCCAGCATTTT
CASSLKGQLSNQPQHF
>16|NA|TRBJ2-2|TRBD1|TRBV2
TGTGCCAGCAGTATGGACAGGGGGCGAAGACCCGGGGAGCTGTTTTTT
CASSMDRGRRPGELFF
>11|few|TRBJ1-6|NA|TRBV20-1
TGCAGTGCTAGTTCGGGTTCACCCCTCCACTTT
CSASSGSPLHF
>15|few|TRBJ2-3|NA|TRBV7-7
TGTGCTAGCAGCCAGGACAGTACCCACGCGGGTACGCAGTATTTT
CASSQDSTHAGTQYF
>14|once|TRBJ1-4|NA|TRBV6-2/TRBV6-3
TGTGCCAGCAGTTACCGCGGATATAATGAAAAACTGTTTTTT
CASSYRGYNEKLFF
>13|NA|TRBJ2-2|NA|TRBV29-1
TGCAGCGTTGGGACAGACCCCACCGGGGAGCTGTTTTTT
CSVGTDPTGELFF
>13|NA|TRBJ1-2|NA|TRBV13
TGTGCCAGCAGCGAACAGGGTGTCTATGGCTACACCTTC
CASSEQGVYGYTF
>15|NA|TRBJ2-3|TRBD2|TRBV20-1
TGCAGTGCTAGTATTAGCGGGGCAAGCACAGATACGCAGTATTTT
CSASISGASTDTQYF
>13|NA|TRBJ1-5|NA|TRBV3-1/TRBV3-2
TGTGCCAGCAGCCTAACACGTGGTCAGCCCCAGCATTTT
CASSLTRGQPQHF
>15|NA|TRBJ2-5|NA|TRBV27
TGTGCCAGCAGGGATGGGGGGGGGCTAGGAGAGACCCAGTACTTC
CASRDGGGLGETQYF
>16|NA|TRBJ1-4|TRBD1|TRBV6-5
TGTGCCAGCAGTTACTCGATACAGGGGGGCAGAGGAAAACTGTTTTTT
CASSYSIQGGRGKLFF
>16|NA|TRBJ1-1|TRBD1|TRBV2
TGTGCCAGCAGTGAATCCGGGACAGGGATAATCACTGAAGCTTTCTTT
CASSESGTGIITEAFF
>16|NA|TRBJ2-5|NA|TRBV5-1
TGCGCCAGCAGCTTGGAAGGCGGTCCCGTGTTGGAGACCCAGTACTTC
CASSLEGGPVLETQYF
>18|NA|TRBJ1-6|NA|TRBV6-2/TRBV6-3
TGTGCCAGCAGTTACTCCCCCCGGGGGGGTCTCGCGCATTCACCCCTCCACTTT
CASSYSPRGGLAHSPLHF
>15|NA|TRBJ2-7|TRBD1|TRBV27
TGTGCCAGCAGTTATCGGACAGGGGTTACCCACGAGCAGTACTTC
CASSYRTGVTHEQYF
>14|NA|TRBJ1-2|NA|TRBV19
TGTGCCAGTAGTATAGCCCCGGGGGGGCAAGGCTACACCTTC
CASSIAPGGQGYTF
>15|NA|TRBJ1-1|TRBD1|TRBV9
TGTGCCAGCAGCGTAGGGGACAGCCCGAACACTGAAGCTTTCTTT
CASSVGDSPNTEAFF